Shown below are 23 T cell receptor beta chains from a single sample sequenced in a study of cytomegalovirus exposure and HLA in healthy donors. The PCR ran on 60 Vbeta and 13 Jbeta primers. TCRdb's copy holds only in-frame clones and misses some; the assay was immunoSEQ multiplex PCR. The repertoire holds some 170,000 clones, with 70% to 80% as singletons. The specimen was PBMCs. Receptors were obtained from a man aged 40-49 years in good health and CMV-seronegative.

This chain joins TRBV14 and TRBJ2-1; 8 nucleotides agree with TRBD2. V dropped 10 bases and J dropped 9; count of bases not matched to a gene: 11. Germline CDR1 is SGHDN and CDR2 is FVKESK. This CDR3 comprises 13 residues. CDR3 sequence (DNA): TGTGCCACCCGGACTAGCAATTTCGGTGAGCAGTTCTTC. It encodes CATRTSNFGEQFF.

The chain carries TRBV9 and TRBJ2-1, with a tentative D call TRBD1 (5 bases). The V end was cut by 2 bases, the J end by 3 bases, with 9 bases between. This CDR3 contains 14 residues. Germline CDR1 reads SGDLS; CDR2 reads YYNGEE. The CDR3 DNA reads TGTGCCAGCAGCGTGGGGCCCATCTACAATGAGCAGTTCTTC. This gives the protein CASSVGPIYNEQFF.

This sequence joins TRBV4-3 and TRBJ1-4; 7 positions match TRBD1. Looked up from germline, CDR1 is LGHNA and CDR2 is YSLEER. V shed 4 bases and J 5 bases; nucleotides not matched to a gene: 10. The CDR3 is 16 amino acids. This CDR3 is CASSLSPGQQNEKLFF. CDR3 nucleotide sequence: TGCGCCAGCAGCCTCTCGCCGGGACAGCAAAATGAAAAACTGTTTTTT.

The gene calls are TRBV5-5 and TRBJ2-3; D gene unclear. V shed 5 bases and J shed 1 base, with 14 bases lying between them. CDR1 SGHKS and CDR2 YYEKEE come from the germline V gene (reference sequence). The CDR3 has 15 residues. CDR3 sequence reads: CASRSSRLRTDTQYF. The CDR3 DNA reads TGTGCCAGCAGGTCCAGCAGGCTACGCACAGATACGCAGTATTTT.

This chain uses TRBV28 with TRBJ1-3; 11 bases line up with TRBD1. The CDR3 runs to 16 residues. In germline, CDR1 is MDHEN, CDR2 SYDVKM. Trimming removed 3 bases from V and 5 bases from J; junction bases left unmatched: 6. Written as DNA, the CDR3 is TGTGCCAGCAGTTTTATGGGACAGGGGGGACGAAACACCATATATTTT. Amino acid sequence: CASSFMGQGGRNTIYF.

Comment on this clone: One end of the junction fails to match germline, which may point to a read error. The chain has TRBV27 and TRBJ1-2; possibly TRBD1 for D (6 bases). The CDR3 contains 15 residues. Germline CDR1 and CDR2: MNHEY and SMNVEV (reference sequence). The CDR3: CASSARLGTFKRIAF. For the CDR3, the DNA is TGTGCCAGCAGTGCAAGGTTAGGGACATTCAAAAGGATCGCCTTC.

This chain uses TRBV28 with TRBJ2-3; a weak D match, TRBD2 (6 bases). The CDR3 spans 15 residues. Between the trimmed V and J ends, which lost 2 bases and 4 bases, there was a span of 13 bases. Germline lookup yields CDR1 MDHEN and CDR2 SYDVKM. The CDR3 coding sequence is TGTGCCAGCAGTTTACCGGCGGGAATGGCAGATACGCAGTATTTT. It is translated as CASSLPAGMADTQYF.

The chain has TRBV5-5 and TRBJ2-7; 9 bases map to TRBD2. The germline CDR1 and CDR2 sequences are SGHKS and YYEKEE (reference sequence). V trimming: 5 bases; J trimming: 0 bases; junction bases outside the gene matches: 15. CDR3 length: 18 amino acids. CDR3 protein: CASSSLGLAGSSSYEQYF. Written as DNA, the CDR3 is TGTGCCAGCAGTTCCCTTGGGCTAGCGGGGTCGAGCTCCTACGAGCAGTACTTC.

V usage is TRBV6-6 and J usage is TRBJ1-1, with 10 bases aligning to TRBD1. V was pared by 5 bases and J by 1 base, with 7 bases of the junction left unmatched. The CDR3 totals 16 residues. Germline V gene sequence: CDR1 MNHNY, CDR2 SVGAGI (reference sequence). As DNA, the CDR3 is TGTGCCAGCAGTCTCCGGGACAGGGGCCGGAACACTGAAGCTTTCTTT. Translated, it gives CASSLRDRGRNTEAFF.

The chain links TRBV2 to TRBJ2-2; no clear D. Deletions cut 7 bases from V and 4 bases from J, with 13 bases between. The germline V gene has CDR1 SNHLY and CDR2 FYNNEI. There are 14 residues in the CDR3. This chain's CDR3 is CASTNSLSTGELFF. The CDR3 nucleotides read TGTGCCAGCACCAACAGCCTCTCCACCGGGGAGCTGTTTTTT. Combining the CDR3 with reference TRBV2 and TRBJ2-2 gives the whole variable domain EPEVTQTPSHQVTQMGQEVILRCVPISNHLYFYWYRQILGQKVEFLVSFYNNEISEKSEIFDDQFSVERPDGSNFTLKIRSTKLEDSAMYFCASTNSLSTGELFFGEGSRLTVL.

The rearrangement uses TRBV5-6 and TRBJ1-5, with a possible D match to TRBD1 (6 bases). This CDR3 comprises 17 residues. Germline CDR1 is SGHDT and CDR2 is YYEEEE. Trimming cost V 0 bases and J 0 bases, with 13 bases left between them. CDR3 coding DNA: TGTGCCAGCAGCTTGGGGGGGGGCGCGTATAGCAATCAGCCCCAGCATTTT. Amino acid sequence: CASSLGGGAYSNQPQHF.

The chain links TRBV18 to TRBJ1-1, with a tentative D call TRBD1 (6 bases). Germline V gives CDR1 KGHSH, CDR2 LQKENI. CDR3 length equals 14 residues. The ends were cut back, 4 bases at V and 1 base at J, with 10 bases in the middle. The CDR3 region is CASSLQGANTEAFF. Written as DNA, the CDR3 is TGTGCCAGCTCACTACAGGGAGCGAACACTGAAGCTTTCTTT.

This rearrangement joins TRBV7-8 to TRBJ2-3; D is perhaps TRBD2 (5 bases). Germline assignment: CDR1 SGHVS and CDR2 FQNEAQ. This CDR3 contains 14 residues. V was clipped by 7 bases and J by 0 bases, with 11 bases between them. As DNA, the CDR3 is TGTGCCAGCAATCTAGCAGGTAGCACAGATACGCAGTATTTT. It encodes CASNLAGSTDTQYF.

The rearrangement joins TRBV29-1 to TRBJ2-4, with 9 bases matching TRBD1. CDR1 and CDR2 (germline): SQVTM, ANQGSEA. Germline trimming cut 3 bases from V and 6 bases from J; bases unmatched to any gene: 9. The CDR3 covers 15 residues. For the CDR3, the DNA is TGCAGCGTTGAGCAACCGGGACAGGGAAGAAACATTCAGTACTTC. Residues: CSVEQPGQGRNIQYF.

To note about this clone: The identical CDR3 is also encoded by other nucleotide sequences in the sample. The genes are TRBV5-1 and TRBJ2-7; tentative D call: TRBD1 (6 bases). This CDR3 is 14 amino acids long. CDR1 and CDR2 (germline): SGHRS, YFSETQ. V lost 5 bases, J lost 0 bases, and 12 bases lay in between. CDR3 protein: CASRDQGSSYEQYF. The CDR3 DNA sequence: TGCGCCAGCAGAGATCAGGGGTCCTCCTACGAGCAGTACTTC.

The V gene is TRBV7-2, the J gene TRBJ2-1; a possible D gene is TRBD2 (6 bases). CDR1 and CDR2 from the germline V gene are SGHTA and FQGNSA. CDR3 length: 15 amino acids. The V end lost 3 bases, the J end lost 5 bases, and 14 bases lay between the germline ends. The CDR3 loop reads CASSFYRLGNNEQFF. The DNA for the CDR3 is TGTGCCAGCAGCTTCTACCGACTAGGAAACAATGAGCAGTTCTTC.

As DNA, the CDR3 is TGTGCCAGCAGCAACAGGGGGGGGGAGACCCAGTACTTC. Translated, it gives CASSNRGGETQYF. The chain uses TRBV11-3 and TRBJ2-5; D is possibly TRBD1 (8 bases). Trimming stripped 5 bases from V and 5 bases from J, with 12 bases between. Germline CDR1 and CDR2: SGHNT and YENEEA. This CDR3 is 13 amino acids long. The variable domain in full, completed from reference TRBV11-3 and TRBJ2-5, reads EAGVVQSPRYKIIEKKQPVAFWCNPISGHNTLYWYLQNLGQGPELLIRYENEEAVDDSQLPKDRFSAERLKGVDSTLKIQPAELGDSAVYLCASSNRGGETQYFGPGTRLLVL.

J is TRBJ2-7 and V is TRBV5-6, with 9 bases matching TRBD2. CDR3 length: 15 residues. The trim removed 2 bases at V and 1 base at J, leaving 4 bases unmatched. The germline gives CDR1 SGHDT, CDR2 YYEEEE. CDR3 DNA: TGTGCCAGCAGCTTTTCCAGCGGGAGGTCCTACGAGCAGTACTTC. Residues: CASSFSSGRSYEQYF.

Written as DNA, the CDR3 is TGTGCCAGCAGCGTAGGAGCTAGCGGACTCACAGATACGCAGTATTTT. Protein product: CASSVGASGLTDTQYF. V gene TRBV9 combines with J gene TRBJ2-3; 7 bases match TRBD2. Germline V CDR1 and CDR2: SGDLS, YYNGEE. The CDR3 runs to 16 residues. V dropped 0 bases and J dropped 2; count of bases not matched to a gene: 6.

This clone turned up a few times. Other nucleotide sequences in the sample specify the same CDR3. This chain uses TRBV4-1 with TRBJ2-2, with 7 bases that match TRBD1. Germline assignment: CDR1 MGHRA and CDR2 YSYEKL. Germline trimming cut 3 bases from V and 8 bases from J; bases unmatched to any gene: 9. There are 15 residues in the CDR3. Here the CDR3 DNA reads TGCGCCAGCAGCCATCTAATACAGGGGTGGGGGGAGCTGTTTTTT. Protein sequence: CASSHLIQGWGELFF.

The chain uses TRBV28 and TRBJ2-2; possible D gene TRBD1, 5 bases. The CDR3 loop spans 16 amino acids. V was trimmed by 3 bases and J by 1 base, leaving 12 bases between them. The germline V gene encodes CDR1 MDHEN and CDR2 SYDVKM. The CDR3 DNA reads TGTGCCAGCAGTTTTAGGGGCAATAAGAACACCGGGGAGCTGTTTTTT. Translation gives CASSFRGNKNTGELFF. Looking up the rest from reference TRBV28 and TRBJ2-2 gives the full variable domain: DVKVTQSSRYLVKRTGEKVFLECVQDMDHENMFWYRQDPGLGLRLIYFSYDVKMKEKGDIPEGYSVSREKKERFSLILESASTNQTSMYLCASSFRGNKNTGELFFGEGSRLTVL.

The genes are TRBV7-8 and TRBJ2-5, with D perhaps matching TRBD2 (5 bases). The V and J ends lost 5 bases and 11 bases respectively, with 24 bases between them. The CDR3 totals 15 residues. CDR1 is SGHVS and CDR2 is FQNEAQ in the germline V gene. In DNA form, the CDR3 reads TGTGCCAGCAGCCAAATGGGGATAGCGCCCGGAGAGCAGTACTTC. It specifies CASSQMGIAPGEQYF.

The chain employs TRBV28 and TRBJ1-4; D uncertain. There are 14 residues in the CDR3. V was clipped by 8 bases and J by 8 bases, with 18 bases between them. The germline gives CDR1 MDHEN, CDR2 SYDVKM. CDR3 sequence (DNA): TGTGCCAGCCCTAGTCCGATTCAATCGGAAAAACTGTTTTTT. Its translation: CASPSPIQSEKLFF. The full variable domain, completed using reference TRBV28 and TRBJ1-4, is DVKVTQSSRYLVKRTGEKVFLECVQDMDHENMFWYRQDPGLGLRLIYFSYDVKMKEKGDIPEGYSVSREKKERFSLILESASTNQTSMYLCASPSPIQSEKLFFGSGTQLSVL.